Listed below are T cell receptor beta chains from one sample, sequenced in a study of human T cells and chemical hapten exposure. In TCRdb, the RACE reads were re-called with MiXCR into one record per CDR3 protein. The sample comprises approximately 340,000 distinct CDR3 sequences, under 9% of which are singletons, and 7% to 10% rests with the top ten. The specimen was whole blood, collected in connection with sensitization to the hapten diphenylcyclopropenone (DPC). These receptors originate from a woman in her late teens or twenties with alopecia areata. Some clones in this sample may be carry-over from other donors' samples. CDR3s include the opening cysteine and the closing phenylalanine or tryptophan. The order of the fields is D gene, clone size, V gene, J gene, CDR3 protein, CDR3 DNA. A D gene is named only where the DNA matches it firmly. Where a row states a size, it is once, few, many or the class of an expanded clone; other rows omit it.

d_gene: NA
abundance: NA
v_gene: TRBV5-1
j_gene: TRBJ1-5
CDR3aa: CASSLAYGVQPQHF
CDR3nt: TGCGCCAGCAGCTTGGCCTACGGGGTTCAGCCCCAGCATTTT

d_gene: TRBD1
abundance: few
v_gene: TRBV27
j_gene: TRBJ2-4
CDR3aa: CASSPPPGQGAVTAKNIQYF
CDR3nt: TGTGCCAGCAGTCCGCCCCCGGGACAGGGGGCCGTTACAGCCAAAAACATTCAGTACTTC

d_gene: TRBD2
abundance: few
v_gene: TRBV10-3
j_gene: TRBJ2-7
CDR3aa: CAISDLAGYEQYF
CDR3nt: TGTGCCATCAGTGACCTAGCGGGCTACGAGCAGTACTTC

d_gene: NA
abundance: many
v_gene: TRBV7-9
j_gene: TRBJ2-1
CDR3aa: CASSLFLGRLNEQFF
CDR3nt: TGTGCCAGCAGCCTCTTCCTAGGACGTCTGAATGAGCAGTTCTTC

d_gene: NA
abundance: few
v_gene: TRBV10-3
j_gene: TRBJ1-2
CDR3aa: CAISESTGNYGYTF
CDR3nt: TGTGCCATCAGTGAGTCGACGGGCAACTATGGCTACACCTTC

d_gene: NA
abundance: NA
v_gene: TRBV28
j_gene: TRBJ2-7
CDR3aa: CASSAVGAYEQYF
CDR3nt: TGTGCCAGCTCGGCCGTTGGTGCCTACGAGCAGTACTTC

d_gene: NA
abundance: many
v_gene: TRBV6-5
j_gene: TRBJ2-3
CDR3aa: CASMAGWGTDTQYF
CDR3nt: TGTGCCAGCATGGCGGGATGGGGCACAGATACGCAGTATTTT

d_gene: TRBD2
abundance: NA
v_gene: TRBV3-1
j_gene: TRBJ2-5
CDR3aa: CASSRTSGGQSEQETQYF
CDR3nt: TGTGCCAGCAGCCGCACTAGCGGGGGCCAGTCAGAACAAGAGACCCAGTACTTC

d_gene: NA
abundance: few
v_gene: TRBV6-2/TRBV6-3
j_gene: TRBJ2-3
CDR3aa: CASSYTPQGSTDTQYF
CDR3nt: TGTGCCAGCAGTTACACCCCCCAGGGCAGCACAGATACGCAGTATTTT

d_gene: TRBD1
abundance: many
v_gene: TRBV4-1
j_gene: TRBJ2-5
CDR3aa: CASSRGQGEETQYF
CDR3nt: TGCGCCAGCAGTCGGGGACAGGGGGAAGAGACCCAGTACTTC

d_gene: NA
abundance: few
v_gene: TRBV6-2/TRBV6-3
j_gene: TRBJ2-3
CDR3aa: CASSEDRPPVGTDTQYF
CDR3nt: TGTGCCAGCAGTGAGGACAGACCCCCCGTAGGCACAGATACGCAGTATTTT

d_gene: TRBD2
abundance: many
v_gene: TRBV6-2/TRBV6-3
j_gene: TRBJ2-1
CDR3aa: CASRKWDLAGGLPRNEQFF
CDR3nt: TGTGCCAGCAGAAAATGGGATCTAGCGGGGGGTCTCCCCCGCAATGAGCAGTTCTTC

d_gene: NA
abundance: NA
v_gene: TRBV20-1
j_gene: TRBJ2-4
CDR3aa: CSATGITKNIQYF
CDR3nt: TGCAGTGCTACCGGGATTACCAAAAACATTCAGTACTTC

d_gene: TRBD1
abundance: NA
v_gene: TRBV27
j_gene: TRBJ1-1
CDR3aa: CASSNLAGTGGLTEAFF
CDR3nt: TGTGCCAGCAGCAACTTAGCCGGGACAGGGGGTCTTACTGAAGCTTTCTTT

d_gene: NA
abundance: NA
v_gene: TRBV28
j_gene: TRBJ1-1
CDR3aa: CASSDQSRGQYTEAFF
CDR3nt: TGTGCCAGCAGTGATCAAAGCAGGGGCCAATACACTGAAGCTTTCTTT

d_gene: NA
abundance: many
v_gene: TRBV7-9
j_gene: TRBJ2-5
CDR3aa: CASSLVAAQETQYF
CDR3nt: TGTGCCAGCAGCTTAGTGGCGGCCCAAGAGACCCAGTACTTC

d_gene: NA
abundance: NA
v_gene: TRBV4-1
j_gene: TRBJ2-7
CDR3aa: CASSQGRGIGAYEQYF
CDR3nt: TGCGCCAGCAGCCAAGGTCGGGGCATAGGGGCCTACGAGCAGTACTTC

d_gene: NA
abundance: few
v_gene: TRBV2
j_gene: TRBJ2-1
CDR3aa: CASSGQLDFGENDEQFF
CDR3nt: TGTGCCAGCAGTGGGCAATTAGACTTCGGGGAGAACGATGAGCAGTTCTTC

d_gene: NA
abundance: few
v_gene: TRBV7-9
j_gene: TRBJ1-1
CDR3aa: CASSLGEGQRFEAFF
CDR3nt: TGTGCCAGCAGCTTAGGCGAAGGACAGAGATTCGAAGCTTTCTTT

d_gene: NA
abundance: few
v_gene: TRBV6-5
j_gene: TRBJ2-2
CDR3aa: CASSPIAAGELFF
CDR3nt: TGTGCCAGCAGCCCGATCGCGGCCGGGGAGCTGTTTTTT

d_gene: TRBD1
abundance: many
v_gene: TRBV5-4
j_gene: TRBJ2-1
CDR3aa: CASNHRGYNEQFF
CDR3nt: TGTGCCAGCAACCACAGGGGGTACAATGAGCAGTTCTTC

d_gene: TRBD2
abundance: many
v_gene: TRBV11-2
j_gene: TRBJ2-4
CDR3aa: CASSSLGLSGGAYIQYF
CDR3nt: TGTGCCAGCAGCTCCCTGGGGCTAAGCGGGGGGGCGTACATTCAGTACTTC

d_gene: NA
abundance: many
v_gene: TRBV5-1
j_gene: TRBJ1-1
CDR3aa: CASSRIGNTEAFF
CDR3nt: TGCGCCAGCAGCCGTATAGGGAACACTGAAGCTTTCTTT

d_gene: NA
abundance: few
v_gene: TRBV11-1
j_gene: TRBJ1-3
CDR3aa: CASSLGSTAGNTIYF
CDR3nt: TGTGCCAGCAGCTTGGGGTCGACGGCTGGAAACACCATATATTTT

d_gene: TRBD2
abundance: many
v_gene: TRBV6-5
j_gene: TRBJ2-1
CDR3aa: CASSYPTSGNNEQFF
CDR3nt: TGTGCCAGCAGTTATCCGACTAGCGGCAACAATGAGCAGTTCTTC

d_gene: NA
abundance: NA
v_gene: TRBV4-2
j_gene: TRBJ1-2
CDR3aa: CASSITGVSYGYTF
CDR3nt: TGTGCCAGCAGCATCACAGGTGTAAGCTATGGCTACACCTTC

d_gene: TRBD1
abundance: many
v_gene: TRBV7-2
j_gene: TRBJ1-1
CDR3aa: CASRDRGRTEAFF
CDR3nt: TGTGCCAGCAGGGACAGGGGGCGAACTGAAGCTTTCTTT

d_gene: NA
abundance: NA
v_gene: TRBV7-2
j_gene: TRBJ1-4
CDR3aa: CASSPDQWGEKLFF
CDR3nt: TGTGCCAGCAGCCCCGATCAGTGGGGGGAAAAACTGTTTTTT

d_gene: NA
abundance: few
v_gene: TRBV19
j_gene: TRBJ1-5
CDR3aa: CASTVGYQPQHF
CDR3nt: TGTGCCAGTACGGTAGGATATCAGCCCCAGCATTTT

d_gene: NA
abundance: few
v_gene: TRBV20-1
j_gene: TRBJ1-1
CDR3aa: CSALFPGLRTEAFF
CDR3nt: TGCAGTGCCCTGTTCCCGGGGCTAAGAACTGAAGCTTTCTTT

d_gene: TRBD1
abundance: many
v_gene: TRBV25-1
j_gene: TRBJ2-3
CDR3aa: CASSDWTGGDTQYF
CDR3nt: TGTGCCAGCAGTGATTGGACAGGAGGAGATACGCAGTATTTT

d_gene: NA
abundance: NA
v_gene: TRBV4-2
j_gene: TRBJ2-7
CDR3aa: CASSQVVRLARKTIYYEQYF
CDR3nt: TGTGCCAGCAGCCAAGTAGTTCGGCTAGCCCGAAAAACTATATACTACGAGCAGTACTTC

d_gene: TRBD1
abundance: NA
v_gene: TRBV7-2
j_gene: TRBJ1-6
CDR3aa: CASRSGTGPTLHF
CDR3nt: TGTGCCAGCAGGTCCGGGACAGGCCCTACCCTCCACTTT

d_gene: NA
abundance: many
v_gene: TRBV7-2
j_gene: TRBJ2-3
CDR3aa: CASSLLIRGATDTQYF
CDR3nt: TGTGCCAGCAGCTTATTGATAAGGGGCGCGACAGATACGCAGTATTTT

d_gene: NA
abundance: few
v_gene: TRBV6-2/TRBV6-3
j_gene: TRBJ2-7
CDR3aa: CASRSPANRQYF
CDR3nt: TGTGCCAGCAGGTCTCCGGCGAATCGGCAGTACTTC

d_gene: NA
abundance: few
v_gene: TRBV6-5
j_gene: TRBJ1-1
CDR3aa: CASSYSRTPNTEAFF
CDR3nt: TGTGCCAGCAGTTACTCCAGGACACCGAACACTGAAGCTTTCTTT

d_gene: NA
abundance: few
v_gene: TRBV28
j_gene: TRBJ1-3
CDR3aa: CASTQRGLSGNTIYF
CDR3nt: TGTGCCAGCACCCAAAGAGGGCTCTCTGGAAACACCATATATTTT

d_gene: NA
abundance: few
v_gene: TRBV20-1
j_gene: TRBJ2-7
CDR3aa: CSALDSRSSYEQYF
CDR3nt: TGCAGTGCTTTGGACAGCCGTAGCTCCTACGAGCAGTACTTC

d_gene: NA
abundance: NA
v_gene: TRBV14
j_gene: TRBJ2-7
CDR3aa: CASSQTRDYEQYF
CDR3nt: TGTGCCAGCAGCCAAACCCGGGACTACGAGCAGTACTTC

d_gene: NA
abundance: few
v_gene: TRBV10-3
j_gene: TRBJ2-3
CDR3aa: CAISESDNTDTQYF
CDR3nt: TGTGCCATCAGTGAGTCGGACAACACAGATACGCAGTATTTT

d_gene: NA
abundance: few
v_gene: TRBV5-6
j_gene: TRBJ1-1
CDR3aa: CASSFVDRNTEAFF
CDR3nt: TGTGCCAGCAGCTTCGTAGATAGGAACACTGAAGCTTTCTTT

d_gene: NA
abundance: many
v_gene: TRBV6-2/TRBV6-3
j_gene: TRBJ1-5
CDR3aa: CASSDGSLYQPQHF
CDR3nt: TGTGCCAGCTCCGATGGGAGCCTCTATCAGCCCCAGCATTTT